Following are 17 T cell receptor beta chains from one sample sequenced in a study of blood T cells in healthy people across ages. Primed by a sample-barcoded 5' primer and a J-beta primer mix, a second PCR proceeded for roughly 6 to 12 cycles. TCRdb reprocessed the 5' RACE reads with MiXCR, giving one entry per CDR3 protein. Of more than 1,400,000 distinct CDR3 sequences in the sample, approximately 42% are singletons; the top ten hold approximately 7.9%. The specimen sequenced was blood. The source of these receptors is a woman aged 18-29 years in good health.

This chain links TRBV12-3 or TRBV12-4 with TRBJ1-5; weak D call: TRBD1 (6 bases). This CDR3 spans 15 amino acids. V dropped 5 bases and J dropped 3 bases, with 14 bases sitting between them. The CDR3 spells CASSRGGHTNQPQHF. CDR3 bases: TGTGCCAGCAGTCGTGGGGGGCACACCAATCAGCCCCAGCATTTT.

This clonotype was counted ten times or more. The chain links TRBV6-5 to TRBJ2-5; unclear D gene. V shed 9 bases and J shed 3 bases, with 23 bases lying between them. Germline CDR1 is MNHEY and CDR2 is SVGAGI. The length of the CDR3 is 16 residues. In nucleotides, the CDR3 is TGTGCCAGTTCGTTACGAGACCCTCCTCCAAAAGAGACCCAGTACTTC. Translation gives CASSLRDPPPKETQYF.

This sequence joins TRBV9 and TRBJ2-7, with TRBD2 as a possible D gene (6 bases). From germline, CDR1 is SGDLS and CDR2 YYNGEE. V was cut by 3 bases and J by 6 bases, with 19 bases left in between. The CDR3 totals 15 residues. CDR3 in amino acids: CASSAAAGPWGEQYF. The CDR3 nucleotides read TGTGCCAGCAGCGCTGCCGCGGGACCATGGGGCGAGCAGTACTTC.

In this sample, this clonotype turned up many times. The rearrangement joins TRBV7-2 to TRBJ2-7; D may be TRBD2 (7 bases). Germline lookup yields CDR1 SGHTA and CDR2 FQGNSA. The CDR3 consists of 14 residues. V was clipped by 0 bases and J by 7 bases, with 13 bases between them. The CDR3 DNA is TGTGCCAGCAGCTTAGCGGGGGGGCTTGATGAGCAGTACTTC. Its protein is CASSLAGGLDEQYF.

In the case of this clonotype: Possible read error: a much larger clone is one base away. This rearrangement joins TRBV20-1 to TRBJ2-1; 10 bases fit TRBD2. The CDR3 is made up of 15 amino acids. With 1 base clipped from V and 6 bases from J, the junction kept 6 bases outside the gene matches. The germline CDR1 and CDR2 sequences are DFQATT and SNEGSKA (reference sequence). The CDR3 region has the DNA TGCAGTGCTAGAGGTCAAAGCGGGAGGGCCAATGAGCAGTTCTTC. It codes for CSARGQSGRANEQFF.

The chain links TRBV29-1 to TRBJ1-1, with a possible D match to TRBD1 (5 bases). The CDR3 totals 14 residues. Trimming removed 4 bases from V and 5 bases from J, with 17 bases in between. Germline CDR1 reads SQVTM; CDR2 reads ANQGSEA. The CDR3 DNA reads TGCAGCGTTGTGGGAGGGGTTGGGGCGACTGAAGCTTTCTTT. Translating it yields CSVVGGVGATEAFF.

This clonotype is a singleton in its sample. V and J are TRBV7-9 and TRBJ2-5, with a possible D match to TRBD1 (6 bases). Trimming cost V 2 bases and J 3 bases, with 13 bases left between them. Germline V gene sequence: CDR1 SEHNR, CDR2 FQNEAQ (reference sequence). The CDR3 contains 15 residues. CDR3 DNA: TGTGCCAGCAGCTTAAACCAGGGGTTGGAAGAGACCCAGTACTTC. Translating it yields CASSLNQGLEETQYF.

In its sample, this clonotype was seen a few times. J is TRBJ1-2 and V is TRBV6-2 or TRBV6-3, with D possibly TRBD1 on 6 matching bases. Germline CDR1 and CDR2: MNHEY and SVGEGT. The CDR3 loop spans 12 amino acids. Trimming stripped 7 bases from V and 5 bases from J, with 11 bases between. The CDR3 DNA is TGTGCCAGCACCGAGGACAGATATGGCTACACCTTC. Residues: CASTEDRYGYTF.

This clonotype has more than one count but fewer than ten. The chain joins TRBV12-3 or TRBV12-4 to TRBJ2-2; 9 positions agree with TRBD2. The CDR3 spans 15 residues. Trimming at V came to 6 bases and at J to 6 bases, leaving 8 bases not matched to a gene. CDR3 coding DNA: TGTGCCAGCAGCCAACTAGCGGGCGAAGCCGGGGAGCTGTTTTTT. The encoded protein is CASSQLAGEAGELFF.

This clonotype was detected many times. The chain recombines TRBV4-1 with TRBJ2-1, with TRBD2 as a possible D gene (5 bases). This CDR3 comprises 14 residues. Germline values: CDR1 MGHRA, CDR2 YSYEKL. Trimming stripped 4 bases from V and 4 bases from J, with 11 bases between. DNA of the CDR3: TGCGCCAGCAGCCTAGCGCCCAGATACAATGAGCAGTTCTTC. Translating it yields CASSLAPRYNEQFF.

The chain recombines TRBV6-1 with TRBJ1-5; the D gene is possibly TRBD1 (6 bases). This CDR3 spans 13 amino acids. Germline values: CDR1 MNHNS, CDR2 SASEGT. V was shortened by 4 bases and J by 7 bases, with 11 bases between the two germline ends. The CDR3 nucleotides are TGTGCCAGCAGTGGTGACAGGCGGCAGCCCCAGCATTTT. As protein: CASSGDRRQPQHF.

This clonotype came up many times. A read error may account for a junction end that differs from germline. This chain connects TRBV10-1 to TRBJ2-7, with 7 bases aligning to TRBD1. Germline-derived CDR1 and CDR2 are WNHNN and SYGVQD (reference sequence). This CDR3 has 13 amino acids. The CDR3 DNA reads TGTGCCAGCAGTGGGGACAGAACCTACGAGCAGTACTTC. It specifies CASSGDRTYEQYF.

This chain connects TRBV7-6 to TRBJ2-5; 7 bases match TRBD2. This CDR3 has 16 amino acids. Germline CDR1 reads SGHVS; CDR2 reads FNYEAQ. V trimming: 1 base; J trimming: 1 base; junction bases outside the gene matches: 6. CDR3: CASSLGTRDFQETQYF. CDR3 DNA: TGTGCCAGCAGCTTAGGGACTAGAGATTTCCAAGAGACCCAGTACTTC. Filled out from reference TRBV7-6 and TRBJ2-5, the complete variable domain reads GAGVSQSPRYKVTKRGQDVALRCDPISGHVSLYWYRQALGQGPEFLTYFNYEAQQDKSGLPNDRFSAERPEGSISTLTIQRTEQRDSAMYRCASSLGTRDFQETQYFGPGTRLLVL.

This chain connects TRBV20-1 to TRBJ2-5; 12 bases match TRBD2. Germline lookup yields CDR1 DFQATT and CDR2 SNEGSKA (reference sequence). Trimming cost V 6 bases and J 0 bases; bases outside gene matches: 8. The CDR3 loop spans 16 amino acids. The CDR3 region has the DNA TGCAGTGCAAAGAGACTAGCGGGAGAGTACCAAGAGACCCAGTACTTC. Amino acid sequence: CSAKRLAGEYQETQYF.

The chain is built from TRBV4-2 and TRBJ1-2; D perhaps matches TRBD1 (5 bases). This CDR3 is built from 16 residues. CDR1 and CDR2 from the germline V gene are LGHNA and YNFKEQ. Trimming removed 0 bases from V and 4 bases from J, with 15 bases in between. The CDR3 protein is CASSQEPGLRSYGYTF. In DNA, the CDR3 is TGTGCCAGCAGCCAAGAACCGGGACTCCGATCCTATGGCTACACCTTC.

The J gene is TRBJ2-5, the V gene TRBV4-2; D uncertain. The better agreement between TRBJ2-7 and the DNA end casts doubt on the J call. The CDR3 contains 14 residues. CDR1 LGHNA and CDR2 YNFKEQ come from the germline V gene. CDR3 DNA: TGTGCCAGCAGCTACGCCTGGGATGGGTACGAGCAGTACTTC. Its protein product is CASSYAWDGYEQYF.

Only a few counts were recorded for this clonotype. Given a much more abundant clone one base away, this may be a read error. This chain joins TRBV6-5 and TRBJ1-2, with TRBD1 identical over 7 bases. Germline assignment: CDR1 MNHEY and CDR2 SVGAGI. Unmatched junction bases numbered 4, after V lost 5 bases and J lost 4 bases. CDR3 length: 13 amino acids. The CDR3 region is CASSKTGSYGYTF. The DNA of the CDR3 is TGTGCCAGCAGTAAGACAGGGAGCTATGGCTACACCTTC.